These T cell receptor beta chains were read from a single sample in a study of shared T cell receptors in the human thymus. Sequenced by immunoSEQ multiplex PCR; TCRdb stores in-frame clones only, minus some. In the table there are 650,000 to 950,000 clones, approximately 85% of which are singletons. These data were also reused for a study on human thymus T cells.

Sequences were obtained from thymocytes. These receptors were obtained from a girl less than two years old with a congenital heart defect. The CDR3 runs from the conserved cysteine through the conserved F or W. D genes are given only for firm matches. Size is omitted from some rows. Given values are once, few, many or a class for expanded clones.

j_gene	abundance	d_gene	v_gene	CDR3nt	CDR3aa
TRBJ2-5	once	-	TRBV18	TGTGCCAGCTCACCCCAAGAGCCACTCGCGCAAGAGACCCAGTACTTC	CASSPQEPLAQETQYF
TRBJ2-2	-	-	TRBV5-4	TGTGCCAGCAGCCCTGGACAGACACCTCACACCGGGGAGCTGTTTTTT	CASSPGQTPHTGELFF
TRBJ1-2	-	-	TRBV11-3	TGTGCCAGCAGCTTAGATCAGAACTATGGCTACACCTTC	CASSLDQNYGYTF
TRBJ1-6	once	-	TRBV5-5	TGTGCCAGCAGCTCCCAGGCCATCTATAATTCACCCCTCCACTTT	CASSSQAIYNSPLHF
TRBJ1-1	-	-	TRBV29-1	TGCAGCGTCCAACTAACAGGGATAAGCACTGAAGCTTTCTTT	CSVQLTGISTEAFF
TRBJ2-1	-	TRBD2	TRBV7-6	TGTGCCAGCAGCTGGACTAGCGGGGGGGCCTACAATGAGCAGTTCTTC	CASSWTSGGAYNEQFF
TRBJ1-2	-	TRBD1	TRBV19	TGTGCCAGTAGTCTACAGGGGTTGAACTATGGCTACACCTTC	CASSLQGLNYGYTF
TRBJ2-1	-	-	TRBV9	TGTGCCAGCAGCGTCGGACAGATCACTTCCTACAATGAGCAGTTCTTC	CASSVGQITSYNEQFF
TRBJ1-2	-	-	TRBV2	TGTGCCAGGGAGATCAGCTACACCTTC	CAREISYTF
TRBJ1-3	-	-	TRBV6-1	TGTGCCAGCAGCGAAGAAAAGGAACCAACTGGACTGCTATATTTT	CASSEEKEPTGLLYF
TRBJ1-5	-	-	TRBV19	TGTGCCAGTAGTCCCACGGACACCAAAGAAAATCAGCCCCAGCATTTT	CASSPTDTKENQPQHF
TRBJ1-4	-	TRBD1	TRBV6-1	TGTGCCAGCAGTGAAGGGGGCAGGGGGCTCGTTAAGGTCTTCGGGACGAATGAAAAACTGTTTTTT	CASSEGGRGLVKVFGTNEKLFF
TRBJ1-2	few	-	TRBV14	TGTGCCAGCAGCCAAATCGCGGGATATGGCTACACCTTC	CASSQIAGYGYTF
TRBJ2-3	-	-	TRBV9	TGTGCCAGCAGCGTAAGGGCTTCGGGACTGCCCAGCACAGATACGCAGTATTTT	CASSVRASGLPSTDTQYF
TRBJ2-3	-	TRBD1	TRBV30	TGTGCCTGGAGTACGACCCCCGGGACAGGGTTGACTCCTAGCACAGATACGCAGTATTTT	CAWSTTPGTGLTPSTDTQYF
TRBJ1-2	-	TRBD1	TRBV5-6	TGTGCCAGCAGCTTGTGGGGACAGGGGGCGAACTATGGCTACACCTTC	CASSLWGQGANYGYTF
TRBJ2-7	-	TRBD1	TRBV4-1	TGCGCCAGCAGCCTCCTCACCCCGGTAACAGGGGGCTCCAACGAGCAGTACTTC	CASSLLTPVTGGSNEQYF
TRBJ2-7	few	-	TRBV5-1	TGCGCCAGCAGCTTGGCCGTCAGGGAACGGAGCTACGAGCAGTACTTC	CASSLAVRERSYEQYF
TRBJ2-3	once	TRBD1	TRBV4-1	TGCGCCAGCAGCCAACAACAATCCAGGACAGGGTCAGATACGCAGTATTTT	CASSQQQSRTGSDTQYF
TRBJ2-3	few	-	TRBV4-1	TGCGCCAGCAGCCAAGTCCCGAGCGCTAATAGCACAGATACGCAGTATTTT	CASSQVPSANSTDTQYF
TRBJ1-1	-	-	TRBV6-1	TGTGCCAGCAGTGAATGGGGCGACAGCGTGAACACTGAAGCTTTCTTT	CASSEWGDSVNTEAFF
TRBJ1-3	-	TRBD1	TRBV5-4	TGTGCCAGCAGCTGGGGGACAGGGCCTGGAAACACCATATATTTT	CASSWGTGPGNTIYF
TRBJ2-1	-	TRBD1	TRBV7-3	TGTGCCAGCAGCTTAAGTTTGAATACAGGGGGAAGTAATGAGCAGTTCTTC	CASSLSLNTGGSNEQFF
TRBJ1-2	-	-	TRBV2	TGTGCCAGCAGTCAAGGACAGCGGGTCTATGGCTACACCTTC	CASSQGQRVYGYTF
TRBJ1-2	-	-	TRBV19	TGTGCCAGTAGTATCCCACTTAGTGGACAGACTAACTATGGCTACACCTTC	CASSIPLSGQTNYGYTF
TRBJ1-1	-	-	TRBV5-3	TGTGCCAGCAGCTTCCGGGGGAACACTGAAGCTTTCTTT	CASSFRGNTEAFF
TRBJ1-1	-	-	TRBV4-1	TGCGCCAGCAGCCAAGAAGCCTCGAACACTGAAGCTTTCTTT	CASSQEASNTEAFF
TRBJ2-6	once	-	TRBV2	TGTGCCAGCAGTGAGATGGCTCGAGAGGGATATGGGGCCAACGTCCTGACTTTC	CASSEMAREGYGANVLTF
TRBJ2-1	-	TRBD2	TRBV4-1	TGCGCCAGCAGCCAAAGCGGGAGTAGCGGGGAGTGCTCCTACAATGAGCAGTTCTTC	CASSQSGSSGECSYNEQFF
TRBJ2-5	-	TRBD2	TRBV6-1	TGTGCCAGCAGTGAAGCAGCAGAGCGGGGGGGGGAGACCCAGTACTTC	CASSEAAERGGETQYF
TRBJ2-2	-	TRBD1	TRBV5-8	TGTGCCAGCAGCTTGGCCGGGACAGGTGGGACCGGGGAGCTGTTTTTT	CASSLAGTGGTGELFF
TRBJ2-5	-	TRBD2	TRBV7-2	TGTGCCAGCAGCCCGAAGTATGGCGGGGGAAGTCCCCAAGAGACCCAGTACTTC	CASSPKYGGGSPQETQYF
TRBJ2-7	once	TRBD1	TRBV11-2	TGTGCCAGCAGCCCCCGACAGGGATCCTACGAGCAGTACTTC	CASSPRQGSYEQYF
TRBJ2-1	-	-	TRBV4-3	TGCGCCAGCAGCCAAGGCTGGCAGGGTGAGCAGTTCTTC	CASSQGWQGEQFF
TRBJ1-4	-	-	TRBV7-9	TGTGCCAGCAGCTTATGGACATTTGGGCAGCTGTTTTTT	CASSLWTFGQLFF
TRBJ1-2	-	-	TRBV2	TGTGCCAGCAGGGTCCGGGCCTTAGCGTATGGCTACACCTTC	CASRVRALAYGYTF
TRBJ1-1	-	-	TRBV20-1	TGCAGTGCTAGATGCAGGGCTGAAGCTTTCTTT	CSARCRAEAFF
TRBJ2-7	-	TRBD2	TRBV2	TGTGCCAGCAGCTCACCAGCGGGGGATAAGCAGTACTTC	CASSSPAGDKQYF